This TCR beta chain was found in a study of T cells in localized non-small cell lung cancer. Only in-frame clones appear in the TCRdb table, and some are missing; sequencing was by immunoSEQ multiplex PCR. The sample includes about 83,000 clones, 80% of them seen just once. Germline CDR1 is GTSNPN and CDR2 is SVGIG (reference sequence). CDR3 length: 13 residues. Trimming removed 8 bases from V and 5 bases from J, with 18 bases in between. Study-wide results and limits: Higher blood T cell density tracked longer overall survival. Uninvolved nearby lung showed the greatest T cell clonality, exceeding that found in tumor. Appearances in adjacent lung were noted for a median 57 of the top 100 tumor clones. Sequencing was restricted to one tumor region; therefore, heterogeneity remains possible.

A note on this clone: Its target is unknown.

This chain joins TRBV30 and TRBJ1-1; no firm D call. Sequencing used peripheral blood, obtained before any cancer treatment. This clonotype was sampled from a female donor over 55 with stage I lung adenocarcinoma. The CDR3 bases are TGTGCCACCAACCCAACCGGGCGAACTGAAGCTTTCTTT. Encoded protein: CATNPTGRTEAFF.